One and the same sample provided the 20 T cell receptor beta chains below, sequenced in a study of early T cells in non-severe SARS-CoV-2 infection. Each CDR3 protein is one row after TCRdb ran MiXCR on the 5' RACE reads. In the table there are tens of thousands of distinct CDR3 sequences, about a tenth of which are singletons. Input material: whole blood. The receptors were sampled from an adult who was a healthcare worker with PCR-confirmed SARS-CoV-2 infection or an uninfected control (not recorded which).

The J gene is TRBJ2-1, the V gene TRBV29-1; TRBD2 aligns across 13 bases. The CDR3 totals 16 residues. Germline-derived CDR1 and CDR2 are SQVTM and ANQGSEA. With 7 bases clipped from V and 5 bases from J, the junction kept 11 bases outside the gene matches. The CDR3 loop is CSAERTSGGVHNEQFF. The CDR3 DNA follows: TGCAGCGCTGAGAGAACTAGCGGGGGGGTCCACAATGAGCAGTTCTTC.

The chain recombines TRBV19 with TRBJ2-3, with D perhaps TRBD2 (5 bases). The germline gives CDR1 LNHDA, CDR2 SQIVND (reference sequence). The CDR3 has 14 residues. V was pared by 5 bases and J by 5 bases, with 14 bases between. The CDR3 spells CASSVGLGGDTQYF. CDR3 nucleotide sequence: TGTGCCAGTAGTGTGGGCCTAGGAGGAGATACGCAGTATTTT. The full variable domain, rest sourced from reference TRBV19 and TRBJ2-3, is DGGITQSPKYLFRKEGQNVTLSCEQNLNHDAMYWYRQDPGQGLRLIYYSQIVNDFQKGDIAEGYSVSREKKESFPLTVTSAQKNPTAFYLCASSVGLGGDTQYFGPGTRLTVL.

This clonotype came up many times. The chain combines TRBV7-9 with TRBJ2-5; possibly TRBD2 for D (7 bases). The CDR3 sequence is 14 residues long. Trimming took off 5 bases at V and 5 bases at J, with 15 bases between the two ends. Germline CDR1 and CDR2: SEHNR and FQNEAQ (reference sequence). The DNA of the CDR3 is TGTGCCAGCAGCCCCAACGGGGGGCGCGAGACCCAGTACTTC. It specifies CASSPNGGRETQYF.

This clonotype has at least ten counts. The V and J genes are TRBV7-9 and TRBJ1-1, with 9 bases matching TRBD1. The CDR3 runs to 12 residues. Germline V gene data show CDR1 as SEHNR and CDR2 as FQNEAQ (reference sequence). CDR3 bases: TGTGCTGCCGGGGACAGGGCGAGTGAAGCTTTCTTT. Translating gives CAAGDRASEAFF.

The chain couples TRBV18 to TRBJ2-2; maybe TRBD1 (7 bases). The CDR3 covers 17 residues. Germline loops: CDR1 KGHSH, CDR2 LQKENI. Trimming removed 0 bases at V and 3 bases at J, with 14 bases between. The CDR3 coding sequence is TGTGCCAGCTCACCACCTAAGACAGGGAGGTACACCGGGGAGCTGTTTTTT. This encodes CASSPPKTGRYTGELFF.

The CDR3 coding sequence is TGTGCCAGCAGCACCGGCAGGGCTAACACTGAAGCTTTCTTT. This sequence encodes CASSTGRANTEAFF. This chain uses TRBV9 with TRBJ1-1; tentative D call: TRBD1 (5 bases). Germline V CDR1 and CDR2: SGDLS, YYNGEE. The germline V and J ends were trimmed by 4 bases and 2 bases, with 12 bases remaining between them. The CDR3 is 14 residues long.

This clonotype turned up a few times. This rearrangement joins TRBV18 to TRBJ1-1, with 7 positions matching TRBD1. CDR3 length: 17 residues. V shed 1 base and J 2 bases; nucleotides not matched to a gene: 10. The germline V gene has CDR1 KGHSH and CDR2 LQKENI. CDR3 sequence (DNA): TGTGCCAGCTCACCACGAGCCTTCGGAGGGGGCAACACTGAAGCTTTCTTT. Translated, it gives CASSPRAFGGGNTEAFF.

This sequence joins TRBV14 and TRBJ1-6, with TRBD1 as a possible D gene (5 bases). V was clipped by 4 bases and J by 2 bases, with 12 bases between them. Germline CDR1 is SGHDN and CDR2 is FVKESK. The CDR3 is 16 amino acids. This chain's CDR3 is CASSRTPGAYNSPLHF. The CDR3 DNA reads TGTGCCAGCAGCCGCACCCCGGGGGCCTATAATTCACCCCTCCACTTT.

Many counts were recorded for this clonotype. The J gene is TRBJ2-7, the V gene TRBV4-1, with D tentatively TRBD2 (7 bases). The CDR3 runs 12 residues. The V and J ends lost 6 bases and 6 bases respectively, with 12 bases between them. CDR1 is MGHRA, CDR2 YSYEKL, per germline. Here the CDR3 reads CASRGGRSEQYF. CDR3 in DNA: TGCGCCAGCAGGGGGGGGCGGAGCGAGCAGTACTTC.

The J gene is TRBJ2-3, the V gene TRBV9; TRBD2 agrees at 8 bases. The V gene end was trimmed by 2 bases and the J gene end by 3 bases; junction bases not matched to a gene: 2. This CDR3 is 14 amino acids long. Germline loops: CDR1 SGDLS, CDR2 YYNGEE. For the CDR3, the DNA is TGTGCCAGCAGCGTTCAGCGGGGGACAGATACGCAGTATTTT. Amino acid sequence: CASSVQRGTDTQYF.

This clonotype occurred many times. The chain combines TRBV29-1 with TRBJ1-1; D is possibly TRBD1 (5 bases). The CDR3 spans 12 residues. Per the germline V gene, CDR1 is SQVTM and CDR2 is ANQGSEA. V lost 8 bases, J lost 8 bases, and 18 bases lay in between. The CDR3 loop is CSSVGAAYEAFF. CDR3 sequence (DNA): TGCAGCTCTGTTGGGGCCGCATACGAAGCTTTCTTT.

The chain is built from TRBV2 and TRBJ1-1; a weak D match, TRBD1 (5 bases). The CDR3 length is 12 residues. The V end lost 11 bases, the J end lost 5 bases, and 15 bases lay between the germline ends. Germline V lookup: CDR1 SNHLY, CDR2 FYNNEI. This CDR3 reads CASHGGGTEAFF. For the CDR3, the DNA is TGTGCCTCCCATGGGGGTGGAACTGAAGCTTTCTTT.

This clonotype was observed at least ten times. The chain uses TRBV5-1 and TRBJ2-6, with unresolved D. Trimming shortened V by 1 base and J by 0 bases, and 11 bases separated the two germline ends. CDR3 length: 17 residues. Germline V lookup: CDR1 SGHRS, CDR2 YFSETQ. This CDR3 is CASSLLGRTSGANVLTF. The CDR3 DNA is TGCGCCAGCAGCTTGCTCGGGCGAACCTCTGGGGCCAACGTCCTGACTTTC.

J is TRBJ2-1 and V is TRBV6-6; 7 nucleotides align to TRBD1. This CDR3 is built from 14 residues. The J segment lost 0 bases and the V segment lost 6 bases, leaving 2 bases of the junction unmatched. The germline V gene has CDR1 MNHNY and CDR2 SVGAGI (reference sequence). This CDR3 reads CASSGTDSYNEQFF. The CDR3 region has the DNA TGTGCCAGCAGCGGGACAGACTCCTACAATGAGCAGTTCTTC.

The V gene is TRBV7-8, the J gene TRBJ2-5, with 7 bases lining up with TRBD1. The CDR3 runs 13 residues. CDR1 is SGHVS and CDR2 is FQNEAQ in the germline V gene. The J segment lost 4 bases and the V segment lost 5 bases, leaving 4 bases of the junction unmatched. CDR3 region: CASSGRQGETQYF. CDR3 bases: TGTGCCAGCAGCGGAAGACAGGGAGAGACCCAGTACTTC.

The sample holds a few counts of this clonotype. The chain is built from TRBV2 and TRBJ2-7, with TRBD2 matching 14 bases. Germline lookup yields CDR1 SNHLY and CDR2 FYNNEI. The CDR3 has 14 amino acids. Losses at the gene ends were 4 bases for V and 6 bases for J; bases not matched to a gene: 2. The CDR3 region has the DNA TGTGCCAGCAGTGGGACTAGCGGGGGGTCCGAGCAGTACTTC. Protein: CASSGTSGGSEQYF.

This clonotype was counted between two and nine times. The chain recombines TRBV7-6 with TRBJ2-7; D tentatively reads TRBD1 or TRBD2 (5 bases each). Trimming removed 4 bases from V and 3 bases from J, with 16 bases in between. The germline V gene encodes CDR1 SGHVS and CDR2 FNYEAQ. This CDR3 comprises 15 residues. The CDR3 DNA follows: TGTGCCAGCAGCTCGGGGACGGGTTGGGGCTACGAGCAGTACTTC. It translates to CASSSGTGWGYEQYF.

The table lists this clonotype with a few counts. The chain carries TRBV4-2 and TRBJ2-7, with TRBD1 identical over 7 bases. V lost 3 bases and J lost 1; bases outside the gene matches: 6. This CDR3 comprises 15 residues. Germline V gives CDR1 LGHNA, CDR2 YNFKEQ. The CDR3 DNA sequence: TGTGCCAGCAGCCAGACTCTACAGGGGTCCTACGAGCAGTACTTC. Protein sequence: CASSQTLQGSYEQYF.

The table lists this clonotype with many counts. The chain couples TRBV3-1 to TRBJ2-2; a possible D gene is TRBD2 (6 bases). Germline lookup yields CDR1 LGHDT and CDR2 YNNKEL (reference sequence). This CDR3 comprises 18 residues. Trimming stripped 1 base from V and 1 base from J, with 16 bases between. The CDR3 sequence: CASSQGIGSGMNTGELFF. CDR3 in DNA: TGTGCCAGCAGCCAAGGGATTGGTAGCGGAATGAACACCGGGGAGCTGTTTTTT.

This clonotype appeared a few times. The chain has TRBV5-1 and TRBJ2-5; TRBD1 matches at 8 bases. The CDR3 has 13 amino acids. Trimming removed 3 bases from V and 5 bases from J; junction bases left unmatched: 3. CDR1 SGHRS and CDR2 YFSETQ come from the germline V gene. The CDR3 DNA sequence: TGCGCCAGCAGCTACGGACAGGGTGAGACCCAGTACTTC. This encodes CASSYGQGETQYF.